The 20 T cell receptor beta chains below all came from one sample that was sequenced in a study of blood T cell repertoires in COVID-19. Generated by immunoSEQ multiplex PCR, the TCRdb table keeps only in-frame clones and is missing some. The sample carries about 88,000 clones, 90% to 95% recorded once. The sequenced sample was peripheral blood. These receptors were collected from a man aged 60 to 75 with acute or convalescent COVID-19.

In this sample, this clone turned up a few times. The J gene is TRBJ2-2, the V gene TRBV9; 8 nucleotides match TRBD1. CDR3 size: 16 residues. Germline lookup yields CDR1 SGDLS and CDR2 YYNGEE. The V and J ends lost 6 bases and 4 bases, in that order; junction bases with no gene match: 11. In nucleotides, the CDR3 is TGTGCCAGCAACCCAACAGGGGGTCAAGGCACCGGGGAGCTGTTTTTT. Translation: CASNPTGGQGTGELFF.

The chain joins TRBV3-1 (or the pseudogene TRBV3-2) to TRBJ1-1; D ambiguous. The CDR3 is 14 amino acids. V dropped 4 bases and J dropped 1 base, with 10 bases sitting between them. In germline, CDR1 is LGHDT, CDR2 YNNKEL (reference sequence). The chain's CDR3 is CASSLGRGNTEAFF. The CDR3 bases are TGTGCCAGCAGCCTTGGACGGGGGAACACTGAAGCTTTCTTT.

The V and J genes are TRBV9 and TRBJ1-2; the D gene is possibly TRBD1 (6 bases). Germline CDR1 and CDR2: SGDLS and YYNGEE. The V and J ends lost 4 bases and 2 bases respectively, with 18 bases between them. The CDR3 is 16 residues long. CDR3 amino acids: CASSSRTGLGNYGYTF. CDR3 in DNA: TGTGCCAGCAGCTCTCGAACAGGGTTGGGCAACTATGGCTACACCTTC.

The genes are TRBV29-1 and TRBJ1-4; D perhaps matches TRBD1 (6 bases). Germline CDR1 SQVTM, CDR2 ANQGSEA. The V end was cut by 7 bases, the J end by 8 bases, with 17 bases between. The length of the CDR3 is 13 residues. The CDR3, as DNA: TGCAGCGCTTCATGGGGGCGCGAAGAAAAACTGTTTTTT. Translation: CSASWGREEKLFF.

The chain uses TRBV7-6 and TRBJ2-1; 7 bases agree with TRBD2. V lost 0 bases, J lost 5 bases, and 4 bases stayed unmatched. This CDR3 spans 15 amino acids. Germline V lookup: CDR1 SGHVS, CDR2 FNYEAQ. The CDR3 DNA reads as TGTGCCAGCAGCTTAGCGGGGGGGAGCAACAATGAGCAGTTCTTC. The encoded protein is CASSLAGGSNNEQFF.

The chain is built from TRBV5-4 and TRBJ2-3, with 9 bases lining up with TRBD1. The V gene end was trimmed by 0 bases and the J gene end by 3 bases; junction bases not matched to a gene: 5. This CDR3 has 16 amino acids. Germline V lookup: CDR1 SGHNT, CDR2 YYREEE (reference sequence). The CDR3 nucleotides read TGTGCCAGCAGCTTGGCACAGGGGGCTGGGACAGATACGCAGTATTTT. Translating gives CASSLAQGAGTDTQYF.

The chain has TRBV29-1 and TRBJ2-1, with TRBD2 identical over 13 bases. This CDR3 contains 17 residues. Germline-derived CDR1 and CDR2 are SQVTM and ANQGSEA. V lost 3 bases to trimming and J lost 7 bases; unmatched junction nucleotides: 12. The CDR3 here is CSVETPGLAGTLNEQFF. The CDR3 bases are TGCAGCGTTGAGACCCCGGGACTAGCGGGAACCTTGAATGAGCAGTTCTTC.

This chain links TRBV28 with TRBJ1-1; tentatively, D is TRBD1 (5 bases). CDR1 and CDR2 from the germline V gene are MDHEN and SYDVKM. The ends were cut back, 4 bases at V and 6 bases at J, with 12 bases in the middle. The CDR3 is 13 amino acids. The CDR3 protein is CASSSGWGSEAFF. For the CDR3, the DNA is TGTGCCAGCAGTTCAGGGTGGGGATCTGAAGCTTTCTTT.

This chain joins TRBV27 and TRBJ2-3; D gene unclear. The CDR3 has 12 amino acids. V shed 4 bases and J shed 4 bases, with 6 bases lying between them. CDR1 MNHEY and CDR2 SMNVEV come from the germline V gene (reference sequence). The CDR3 nucleotides are TGTGCCAGCAGTTCCTATGCAGATACGCAGTATTTT. This encodes CASSSYADTQYF.

The rearrangement links TRBV10-2 to TRBJ1-1; D is unclear. Germline loops: CDR1 WSHSY, CDR2 SAAADI. CDR3 length equals 14 residues. V lost 2 bases and J lost 3, with 10 bases in between. The CDR3 nucleotides are TGCGCCAGCAGTGAGAGTGGGAGGGACACTGAAGCTTTCTTT. This codes for CASSESGRDTEAFF.

The chain employs TRBV12-5 and TRBJ2-1; no clear D. Germline-derived CDR1 and CDR2 are LGHNT and FRNRAP. This CDR3 has 12 residues. Deletions cut 0 bases from V and 8 bases from J, with 5 bases between. This CDR3 reads CASGLVHDEQFF. Here the CDR3 DNA reads TGTGCTAGTGGTTTGGTACACGATGAGCAGTTCTTC.

V is TRBV5-1 and J is TRBJ2-3; D is uncertain. The ends were cut back, 0 bases at V and 2 bases at J, with 10 bases in the middle. CDR1 and CDR2 (germline): SGHRS, YFSETQ. The CDR3 is made up of 15 amino acids. CDR3 sequence: CASSLVNRVTDTQYF. DNA of the CDR3: TGCGCCAGCAGCTTGGTGAACAGAGTCACAGATACGCAGTATTTT.

The rearrangement joins TRBV9 to TRBJ2-3; 12 bases are shared with TRBD2. Per the germline V gene, CDR1 is SGDLS and CDR2 is YYNGEE. The CDR3 spans 16 residues. V shed 3 bases and J 5 bases; nucleotides not matched to a gene: 7. The CDR3 coding sequence is TGTGCCAGCAGCGAGAGTCTAGCGGGAGGGATAGATACGCAGTATTTT. Protein sequence: CASSESLAGGIDTQYF. Supplemented by reference TRBV9 and TRBJ2-3, the full variable domain reads DSGVTQTPKHLITATGQRVTLRCSPRSGDLSVYWYQQSLDQGLQFLIQYYNGEERAKGNILERFSAQQFPDLHSELNLSSLELGDSALYFCASSESLAGGIDTQYFGPGTRLTVL.

The CDR3 protein is CASSPTGFNYGYTF. The CDR3 DNA reads as TGCGCCAGCAGTCCAACAGGATTTAACTATGGCTACACCTTC. J is TRBJ1-2 and V is TRBV5-1; the D gene is possibly TRBD1 (5 bases). The ends were cut back, 5 bases at V and 1 base at J, with 12 bases in the middle. The CDR3 runs 14 residues. CDR1 is SGHRS, CDR2 YFSETQ, per germline.

The chain is built from TRBV5-3 and TRBJ2-1; 7 bases match TRBD2. TRBV5-3 is an ORF; its function is uncertain. The CDR3 has 15 residues. Trimming cost V 2 bases and J 5 bases; bases outside gene matches: 7. The CDR3 DNA sequence: TGTGCCAGAAGCTTAGGGCTAGCGGCCCACAATGAGCAGTTCTTC. As protein: CARSLGLAAHNEQFF.

The CDR3 loop is CATGRGPYEQYF. CDR3 nucleotides: TGTGCCACAGGAAGGGGCCCCTACGAGCAGTACTTC. The rearrangement links TRBV10-3 to TRBJ2-7; TRBD1 might be the D (5 bases). V was pared by 10 bases and J by 2 bases, with 12 bases between. CDR3 length: 12 amino acids. Germline lookup yields CDR1 ENHRY and CDR2 SYGVKD.

The V gene is TRBV4-3, the J gene TRBJ2-2; TRBD2 aligns across 7 bases. The length of the CDR3 is 17 residues. With V trimmed by 2 bases and J by 4 bases, 10 bases remained unmatched. Germline lookup yields CDR1 LGHNA and CDR2 YSLEER. CDR3 sequence: CASSQRLAGAGTGELFF. CDR3 sequence (DNA): TGCGCCAGCAGCCAACGTCTTGCGGGAGCGGGCACCGGGGAGCTGTTTTTT.

The J gene is TRBJ2-7, the V gene TRBV3-1 (or the pseudogene TRBV3-2), with 7 positions matching TRBD1. CDR1 is LGHDT, CDR2 YNNKEL, per germline (reference sequence). The CDR3 is 15 residues long. V dropped 1 base and J dropped 1; count of bases not matched to a gene: 4. CDR3 in DNA: TGTGCCAGCAGCCAAGGTTGGACAGGATCCTACGAGCAGTACTTC. It codes for CASSQGWTGSYEQYF.

The chain joins TRBV10-3 to TRBJ2-7, with D possibly matching TRBD2 (5 bases). Trimming took 7 bases from V and 6 from J, leaving 19 bases between them. Germline V CDR1 and CDR2: ENHRY, SYGVKD. This CDR3 contains 14 residues. The chain's CDR3 is CAINHEGSEAEQYF. As DNA, the CDR3 is TGTGCCATCAACCATGAGGGCTCGGAAGCCGAGCAGTACTTC.

The rearrangement joins TRBV5-1 to TRBJ2-3, with D perhaps matching TRBD2 (6 bases). The CDR3 is 14 residues long. V lost 4 bases and J 1 base, leaving 10 bases between the germline ends. Germline CDR1 is SGHRS and CDR2 is YFSETQ. This CDR3 reads CASSAGTGTDTQYF. The CDR3 nucleotides read TGCGCCAGCAGCGCGGGGACCGGCACAGATACGCAGTATTTT. The full variable domain, its missing parts supplied by reference TRBV5-1 and TRBJ2-3, is KAGVTQTPRYLIKTRGQQVTLSCSPISGHRSVSWYQQTPGQGLQFLFEYFSETQRNKGNFPGRFSGRQFSNSRSEMNVSTLELGDSALYLCASSAGTGTDTQYFGPGTRLTVL.